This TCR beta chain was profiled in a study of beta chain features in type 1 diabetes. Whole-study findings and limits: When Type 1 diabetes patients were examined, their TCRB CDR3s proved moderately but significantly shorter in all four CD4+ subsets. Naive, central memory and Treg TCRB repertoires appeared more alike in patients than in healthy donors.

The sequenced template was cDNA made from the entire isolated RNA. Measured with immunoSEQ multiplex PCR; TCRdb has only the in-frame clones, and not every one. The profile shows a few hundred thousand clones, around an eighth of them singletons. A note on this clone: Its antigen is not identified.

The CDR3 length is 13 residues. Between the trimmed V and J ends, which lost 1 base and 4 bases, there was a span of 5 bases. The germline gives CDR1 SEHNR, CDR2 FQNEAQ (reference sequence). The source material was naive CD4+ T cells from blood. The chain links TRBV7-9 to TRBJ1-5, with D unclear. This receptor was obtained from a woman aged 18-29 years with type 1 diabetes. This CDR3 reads CASSLGLNQPQHF. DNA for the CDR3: TGTGCCAGCAGCTTAGGACTTAATCAGCCCCAGCATTTT.